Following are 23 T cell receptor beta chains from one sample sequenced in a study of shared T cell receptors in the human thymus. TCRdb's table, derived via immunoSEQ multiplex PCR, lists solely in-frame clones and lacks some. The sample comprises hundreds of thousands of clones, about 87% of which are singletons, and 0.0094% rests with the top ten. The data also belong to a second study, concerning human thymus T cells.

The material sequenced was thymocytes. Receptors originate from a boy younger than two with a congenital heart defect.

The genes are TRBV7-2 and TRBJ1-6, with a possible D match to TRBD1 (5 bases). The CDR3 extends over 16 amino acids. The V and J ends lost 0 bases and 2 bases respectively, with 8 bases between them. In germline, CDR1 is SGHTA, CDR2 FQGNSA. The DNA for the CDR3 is TGTGCCAGCAGCTTAGCCAGGGCGACCTATAATTCACCCCTCCACTTT. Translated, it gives CASSLARATYNSPLHF. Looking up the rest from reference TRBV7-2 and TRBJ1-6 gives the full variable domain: GAGVSQSPSNKVTEKGKDVELRCDPISGHTALYWYRQSLGQGLEFLIYFQGNSAPDKSGLPSDRFSAERTGGSVSTLTIQRTQQEDSAVYLCASSLARATYNSPLHFGNGTRLTVT.

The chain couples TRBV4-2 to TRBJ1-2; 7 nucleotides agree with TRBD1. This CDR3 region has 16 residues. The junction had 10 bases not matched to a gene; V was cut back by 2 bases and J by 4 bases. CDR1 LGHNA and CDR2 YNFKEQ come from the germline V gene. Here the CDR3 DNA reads TGTGCCAGCAGCCAACGGACCCAGGCAGGGGGCTATGGCTACACCTTC. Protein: CASSQRTQAGGYGYTF.

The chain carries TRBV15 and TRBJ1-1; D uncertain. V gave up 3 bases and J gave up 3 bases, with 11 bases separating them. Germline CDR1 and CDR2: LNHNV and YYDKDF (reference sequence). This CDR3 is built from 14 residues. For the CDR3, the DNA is TGTGCCACCAGCAGCGGTGTGGTGGACACTGAAGCTTTCTTT. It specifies CATSSGVVDTEAFF.

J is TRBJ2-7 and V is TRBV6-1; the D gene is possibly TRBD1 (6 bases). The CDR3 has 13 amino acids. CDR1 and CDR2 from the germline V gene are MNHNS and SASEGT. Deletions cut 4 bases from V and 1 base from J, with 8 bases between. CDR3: CASSVQGSYEQYF. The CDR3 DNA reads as TGTGCCAGCAGTGTCCAGGGGTCCTACGAGCAGTACTTC.

CDR3 bases: TGCGCCAGCAGCGAGGACCAGGGATCGGATGGCTACACCTTC. Translating it yields CASSEDQGSDGYTF. V gene TRBV5-1 combines with J gene TRBJ1-2; D is possibly TRBD1 (5 bases). From germline, CDR1 is SGHRS and CDR2 YFSETQ. This CDR3 contains 14 residues. Trimming left V 4 bases short and J 6 bases short, with 16 bases between.

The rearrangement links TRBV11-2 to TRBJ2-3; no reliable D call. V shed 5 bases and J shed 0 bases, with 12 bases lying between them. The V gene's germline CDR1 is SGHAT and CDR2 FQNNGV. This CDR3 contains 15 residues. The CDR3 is CASSLGAVSTDTQYF. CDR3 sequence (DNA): TGTGCCAGCAGCCTAGGTGCGGTTAGCACAGATACGCAGTATTTT.

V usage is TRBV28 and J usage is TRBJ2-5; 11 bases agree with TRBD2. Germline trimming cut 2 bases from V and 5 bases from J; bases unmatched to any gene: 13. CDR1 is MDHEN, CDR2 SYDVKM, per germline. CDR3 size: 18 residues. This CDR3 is CASSLVASGGTPGETQYF. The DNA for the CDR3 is TGTGCCAGCAGTTTAGTGGCTAGCGGGGGGACCCCCGGTGAGACCCAGTACTTC.

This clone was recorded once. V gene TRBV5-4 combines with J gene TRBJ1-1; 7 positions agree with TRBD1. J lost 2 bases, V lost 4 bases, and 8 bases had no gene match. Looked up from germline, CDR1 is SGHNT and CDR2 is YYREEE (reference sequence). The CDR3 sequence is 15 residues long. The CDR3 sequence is CASSNRTGSNTEAFF. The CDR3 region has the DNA TGTGCCAGCAGCAATCGGACAGGTTCTAACACTGAAGCTTTCTTT. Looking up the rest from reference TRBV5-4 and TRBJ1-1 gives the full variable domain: ETGVTQSPTHLIKTRGQQVTLRCSSQSGHNTVSWYQQALGQGPQFIFQYYREEENGRGNFPPRFSGLQFPNYSSELNVNALELDDSALYLCASSNRTGSNTEAFFGQGTRLTVV.

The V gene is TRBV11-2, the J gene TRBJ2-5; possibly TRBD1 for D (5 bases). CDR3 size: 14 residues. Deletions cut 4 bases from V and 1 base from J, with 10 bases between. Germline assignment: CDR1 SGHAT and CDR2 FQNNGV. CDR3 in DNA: TGTGCCAGCAGCTCCCGACAGACCCAAGAGACCCAGTACTTC. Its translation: CASSSRQTQETQYF.

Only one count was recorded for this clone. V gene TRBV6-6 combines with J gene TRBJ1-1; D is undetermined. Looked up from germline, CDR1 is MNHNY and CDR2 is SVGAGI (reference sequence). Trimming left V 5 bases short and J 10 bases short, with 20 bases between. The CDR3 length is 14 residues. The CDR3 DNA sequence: TGTGCCAGCAGTCTGCCCCTCACTGAGGCTACAGCTTTCTTT. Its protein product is CASSLPLTEATAFF.

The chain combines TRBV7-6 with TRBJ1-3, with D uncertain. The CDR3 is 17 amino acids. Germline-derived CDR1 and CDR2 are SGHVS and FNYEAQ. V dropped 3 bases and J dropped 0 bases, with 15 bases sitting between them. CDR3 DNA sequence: TGTGCCAGCAGCTTCCGTCAAGGGAGAACCTCTGGAAACACCATATATTTT. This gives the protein CASSFRQGRTSGNTIYF.

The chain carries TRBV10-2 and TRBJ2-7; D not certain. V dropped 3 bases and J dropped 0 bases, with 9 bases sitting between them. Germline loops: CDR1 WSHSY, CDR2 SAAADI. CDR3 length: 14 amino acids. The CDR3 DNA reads TGCGCCAGCAGTGACCGTATCGGCTCCTACGAGCAGTACTTC. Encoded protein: CASSDRIGSYEQYF.

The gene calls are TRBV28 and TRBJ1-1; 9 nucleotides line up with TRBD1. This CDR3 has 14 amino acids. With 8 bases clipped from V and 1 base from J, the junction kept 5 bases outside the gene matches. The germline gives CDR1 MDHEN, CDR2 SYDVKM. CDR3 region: CASREQGANTEAFF. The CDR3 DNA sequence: TGTGCCAGCCGGGAACAGGGGGCGAACACTGAAGCTTTCTTT.

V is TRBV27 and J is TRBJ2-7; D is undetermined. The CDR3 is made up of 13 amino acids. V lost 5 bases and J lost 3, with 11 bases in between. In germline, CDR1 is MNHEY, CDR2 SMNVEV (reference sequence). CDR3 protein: CASSQTSNYEQYF. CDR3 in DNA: TGTGCCAGCAGTCAGACTTCGAACTACGAGCAGTACTTC.

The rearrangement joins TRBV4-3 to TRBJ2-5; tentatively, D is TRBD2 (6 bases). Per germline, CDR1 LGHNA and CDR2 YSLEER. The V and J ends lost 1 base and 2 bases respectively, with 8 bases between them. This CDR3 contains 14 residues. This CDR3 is CASSQGGEQETQYF. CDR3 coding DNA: TGCGCCAGCAGCCAAGGGGGGGAGCAAGAGACCCAGTACTTC.

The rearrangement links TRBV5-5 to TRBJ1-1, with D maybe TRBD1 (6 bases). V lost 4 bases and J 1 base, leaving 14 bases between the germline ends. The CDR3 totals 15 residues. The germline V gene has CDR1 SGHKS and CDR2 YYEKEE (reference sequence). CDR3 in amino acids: CASSSSGHKNTEAFF. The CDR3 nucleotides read TGTGCCAGCAGCAGCTCGGGACACAAGAACACTGAAGCTTTCTTT.

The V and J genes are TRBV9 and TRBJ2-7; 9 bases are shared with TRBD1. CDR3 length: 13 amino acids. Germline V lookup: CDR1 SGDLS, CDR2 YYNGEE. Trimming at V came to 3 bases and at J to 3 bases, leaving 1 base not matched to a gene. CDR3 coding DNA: TGTGCCAGCAGCGGGGGACAGGGCTACGAGCAGTACTTC. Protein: CASSGGQGYEQYF.

The CDR3 region is CASSQASGTGYGYTF. CDR3 bases: TGTGCCAGCAGCCAGGCTTCCGGGACAGGCTATGGCTACACCTTC. This sequence joins TRBV7-2 and TRBJ1-2; 8 nucleotides match TRBD1. Looked up from germline, CDR1 is SGHTA and CDR2 is FQGNSA. The junction had 9 bases not matched to a gene; V was cut back by 5 bases and J by 4 bases. The CDR3 has 15 residues.

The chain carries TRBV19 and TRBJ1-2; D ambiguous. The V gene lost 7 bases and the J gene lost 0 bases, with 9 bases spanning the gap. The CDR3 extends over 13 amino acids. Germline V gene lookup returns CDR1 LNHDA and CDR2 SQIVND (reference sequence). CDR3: CASTAWSNYGYTF. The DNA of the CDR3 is TGTGCCAGTACCGCGTGGTCTAACTATGGCTACACCTTC.

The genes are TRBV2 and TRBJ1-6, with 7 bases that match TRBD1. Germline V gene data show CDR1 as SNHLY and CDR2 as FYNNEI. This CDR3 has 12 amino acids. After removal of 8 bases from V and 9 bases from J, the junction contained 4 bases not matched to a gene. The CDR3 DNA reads TGTGCCAGCTCGACAGGGTCTTCACCCCTCCACTTT. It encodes CASSTGSSPLHF.

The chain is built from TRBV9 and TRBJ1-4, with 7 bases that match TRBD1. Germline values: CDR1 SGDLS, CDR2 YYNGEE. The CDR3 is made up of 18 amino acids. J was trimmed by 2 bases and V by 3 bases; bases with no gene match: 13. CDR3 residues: CASSDSLTGLGTNEKLFF. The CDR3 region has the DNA TGTGCCAGCAGCGACAGTTTGACAGGGCTGGGGACTAATGAAAAACTGTTTTTT.

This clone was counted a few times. This CDR3 is CATSREGTVTDTQYF. Written as DNA, the CDR3 is TGTGCCACCAGCAGAGAGGGGACAGTCACAGATACGCAGTATTTT. This chain connects TRBV15 to TRBJ2-3; 7 positions agree with TRBD1. Germline V gene sequence: CDR1 LNHNV, CDR2 YYDKDF (reference sequence). Trimming removed 0 bases from V and 2 bases from J; junction bases left unmatched: 2. This CDR3 has 15 residues.

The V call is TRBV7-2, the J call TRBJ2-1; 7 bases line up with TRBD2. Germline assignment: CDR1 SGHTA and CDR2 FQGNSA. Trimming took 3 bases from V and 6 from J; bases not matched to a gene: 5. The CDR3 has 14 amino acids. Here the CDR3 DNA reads TGTGCCAGCAGCTTCGATCTAGCGGTCAATGAGCAGTTCTTC. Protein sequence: CASSFDLAVNEQFF.